The 10 T cell receptor beta chains below come from one sample, sequenced in a study of naive and memory T cell subsets. An equimolar mix of two oligonucleotides served as the beta constant-region primer for TRBC1 and TRBC2. Four rounds of PCR amplified the ligated cDNA using nested alpha and beta constant-region primers plus SP2. TCRdb processed the UMI-ligation and nested PCR reads anew with MiXCR; each CDR3 protein has one entry. The sample carries under 150,000 distinct CDR3 sequences, 15% to 25% recorded once. Their antigen targets remain unknown. Findings and caveats of the study: Naive repertoires, especially CD8, held a few larger clonotypes, possibly memory cells re-expressing CD45RA.

The sequenced sample consisted of naive CD8+ T cells from blood. The receptors shown here come from a human donor in good health.

The chain uses TRBV30 and TRBJ1-1; no firm D call. CDR1 is GTSNPN and CDR2 is SVGIG in the germline V gene (reference sequence). V lost 5 bases to trimming and J lost 4 bases, with 8 bases between them. The CDR3 contains 11 residues. The CDR3 spells CAWVWSTEAFF. The CDR3 nucleotides read TGTGCCTGGGTCTGGAGCACTGAAGCTTTCTTT.

The chain recombines TRBV7-8 with TRBJ2-1, with 9 bases that match TRBD1. This CDR3 spans 15 amino acids. Germline V gene data show CDR1 as SGHVS and CDR2 as FQNEAQ. V lost 5 bases to trimming and J lost 8 bases; unmatched junction nucleotides: 10. The CDR3 bases are TGTGCCAGCAGCACCGGGACAGGGTTTTTTCATGAGCAGTTCTTC. Its translation is CASSTGTGFFHEQFF.

This clonotype was observed a few times. The chain employs TRBV28 and TRBJ2-2; D is uncertain. Trimming removed 0 bases from V and 7 bases from J, with 3 bases in between. The V gene's germline CDR1 is MDHEN and CDR2 SYDVKM. CDR3 size: 12 residues. CDR3 nucleotides: TGTGCCAGCAGTTTATGGGGCGGGGAGCTGTTTTTT. Amino acid sequence: CASSLWGGELFF. Looking up the rest from reference TRBV28 and TRBJ2-2 gives the full variable domain: DVKVTQSSRYLVKRTGEKVFLECVQDMDHENMFWYRQDPGLGLRLIYFSYDVKMKEKGDIPEGYSVSREKKERFSLILESASTNQTSMYLCASSLWGGELFFGEGSRLTVL.

The chain employs TRBV7-6 and TRBJ1-2; tentatively, D is TRBD1 (5 bases). Germline V gives CDR1 SGHVS, CDR2 FNYEAQ. The length of the CDR3 is 15 residues. V was shortened by 2 bases and J by 4 bases, with 14 bases between the two germline ends. CDR3 loop: CASSLSPGAGYGYTF. DNA for the CDR3: TGTGCCAGCAGCTTATCGCCCGGGGCCGGCTATGGCTACACCTTC.

This clonotype was seen a handful of times. The V and J genes are TRBV7-9 and TRBJ2-2; no firm D call. The V end was cut by 3 bases, the J end by 4 bases, with 6 bases between. Germline V lookup: CDR1 SEHNR, CDR2 FQNEAQ (reference sequence). The CDR3 contains 13 residues. The CDR3 region has the DNA TGTGCCAGCAGCTTTCCCTCCACCGGGGAGCTGTTTTTT. Its translation: CASSFPSTGELFF.

This clonotype was counted a few times. The chain employs TRBV7-2 and TRBJ2-7; D might be TRBD1 (6 bases). The CDR3 extends over 14 amino acids. The V gene's germline CDR1 is SGHTA and CDR2 FQGNSA. Deletions cut 3 bases from V and 7 bases from J, with 16 bases between. CDR3 region: CASSFGRQGWEQYF. CDR3 sequence (DNA): TGTGCCAGCAGCTTCGGAAGGCAGGGGTGGGAGCAGTACTTC.

This clonotype has more than one count but fewer than ten. V usage is TRBV7-9 and J usage is TRBJ2-5; maybe TRBD1 (6 bases). Per the germline V gene, CDR1 is SEHNR and CDR2 is FQNEAQ (reference sequence). This CDR3 has 16 residues. V lost 4 bases to trimming and J lost 2 bases, with 17 bases between them. CDR3 loop: CASSSLGTHLQETQYF. DNA for the CDR3: TGTGCCAGCAGCTCCCTCGGGACACACTTGCAAGAGACCCAGTACTTC.

This clonotype was recorded a few times. V is TRBV6-5 and J is TRBJ2-1; D perhaps matches TRBD2 (6 bases). The CDR3 covers 14 residues. Per germline, CDR1 MNHEY and CDR2 SVGAGI. V was shortened by 2 bases and J by 7 bases, with 12 bases between the two germline ends. The CDR3 protein is CASSYSTSYNEQFF. The DNA for the CDR3 is TGTGCCAGCAGTTACAGTACTAGCTATAATGAGCAGTTCTTC.

About this clonotype: The junction departs from the called germline gene at one end, perhaps through a read error. This chain joins TRBV12-3 or TRBV12-4 and TRBJ1-1; a possible D gene is TRBD1 (5 bases). The CDR3 covers 15 residues. The CDR3: CASSFEPGRKTEAVF. CDR3 nucleotides: TGTGCCAGCAGTTTCGAGCCAGGGAGGAAGACTGAAGCTGTCTTT.

This clonotype was picked up a small number of times. The rearrangement uses TRBV9 and TRBJ2-2; 8 bases align to TRBD1. CDR3 size: 16 residues. V gave up 4 bases and J gave up 2 bases; unmatched junction bases: 7. Looked up from germline, CDR1 is SGDLS and CDR2 is YYNGEE. CDR3 sequence: CASSPRTGRNTGELFF. CDR3 bases: TGTGCCAGCAGCCCCCGGACAGGGCGAAACACCGGGGAGCTGTTTTTT.